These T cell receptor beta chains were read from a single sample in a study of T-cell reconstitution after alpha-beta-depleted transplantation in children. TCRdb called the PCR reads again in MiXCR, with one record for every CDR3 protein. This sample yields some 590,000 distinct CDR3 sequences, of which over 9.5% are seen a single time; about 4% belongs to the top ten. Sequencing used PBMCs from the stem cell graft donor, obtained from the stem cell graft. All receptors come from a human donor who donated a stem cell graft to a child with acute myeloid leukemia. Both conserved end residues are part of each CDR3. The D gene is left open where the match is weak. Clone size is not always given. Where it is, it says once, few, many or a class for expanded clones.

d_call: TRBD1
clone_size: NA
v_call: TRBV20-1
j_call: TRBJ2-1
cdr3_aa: CCARDLLGQGSNEQFF
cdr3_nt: TGCTGTGCTAGAGATCTCTTGGGACAGGGTTCCAATGAGCAGTTCTTC

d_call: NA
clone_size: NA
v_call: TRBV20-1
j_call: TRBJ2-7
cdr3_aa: CSASAKPYEQYF
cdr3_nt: TGCAGTGCTAGCGCCAAACCGTACGAGCAGTACTTC

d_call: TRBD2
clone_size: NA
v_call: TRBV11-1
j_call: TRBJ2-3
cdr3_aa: CATHLEREICDTQYF
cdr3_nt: TGTGCCACCCACCTCGAGCGGGAGATTTGCGATACGCAGTATTTT

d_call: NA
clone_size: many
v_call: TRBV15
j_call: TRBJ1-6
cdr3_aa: CATSSWTNSPLHF
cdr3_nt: TGTGCCACCAGCTCTTGGACGAATTCACCCCTCCACTTT

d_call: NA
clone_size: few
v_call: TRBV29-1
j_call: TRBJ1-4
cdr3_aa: CTARETNEKLFF
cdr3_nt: TGCACCGCTAGGGAAACTAATGAAAAACTGTTTTTT

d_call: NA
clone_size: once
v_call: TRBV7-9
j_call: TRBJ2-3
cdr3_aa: CASSFGDKGTLGDTQYF
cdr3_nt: TGTGCCAGCAGCTTTGGGGACAAGGGGACACTTGGTGATACGCAGTATTTT

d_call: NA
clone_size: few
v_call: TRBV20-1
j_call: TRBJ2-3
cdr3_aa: CSATRTSTDTQYF
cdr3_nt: TGCAGTGCTACACGGACTAGCACAGATACGCAGTATTTT

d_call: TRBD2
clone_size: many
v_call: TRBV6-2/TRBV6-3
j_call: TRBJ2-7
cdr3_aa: CASSSRTRRESEQYF
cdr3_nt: TGTGCCAGCAGTTCCCGGACTAGGCGGGAGTCCGAGCAGTACTTC

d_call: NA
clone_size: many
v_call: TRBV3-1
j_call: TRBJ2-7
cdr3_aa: CASSRRGSYEQYF
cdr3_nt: TGTGCCAGCAGCCGCCGGGGGTCCTACGAGCAGTACTTC

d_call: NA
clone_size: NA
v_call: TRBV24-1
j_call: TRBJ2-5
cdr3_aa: CATGPTQETQYF
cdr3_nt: TGTGCCACCGGTCCTACCCAAGAGACCCAGTACTTC

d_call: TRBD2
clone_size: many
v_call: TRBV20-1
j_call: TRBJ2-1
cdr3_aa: CSARVAGFLGQFF
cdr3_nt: TGCAGTGCTAGAGTAGCGGGATTTCTCGGGCAGTTCTTC

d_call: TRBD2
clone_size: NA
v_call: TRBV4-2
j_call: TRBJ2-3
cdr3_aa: CASSQDPSGKVTDTQYF
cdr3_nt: TGTGCCAGCAGCCAAGACCCTAGCGGCAAAGTCACAGATACGCAGTATTTT

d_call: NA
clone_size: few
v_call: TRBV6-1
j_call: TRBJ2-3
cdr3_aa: CASSDGGRTDTQYF
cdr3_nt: TGTGCCAGCAGTGACGGGGGTCGCACAGATACGCAGTATTTT

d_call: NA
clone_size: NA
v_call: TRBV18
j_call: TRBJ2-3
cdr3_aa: CASSSGLTGSYTQYF
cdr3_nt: TGTGCCAGCTCCTCAGGACTAACGGGAAGTTATACGCAGTATTTT

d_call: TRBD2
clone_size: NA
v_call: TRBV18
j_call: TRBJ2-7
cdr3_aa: CASSLGLAGELYEQYF
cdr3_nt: TGTGCCAGCTCACTGGGACTAGCGGGAGAACTTTACGAGCAGTACTTC

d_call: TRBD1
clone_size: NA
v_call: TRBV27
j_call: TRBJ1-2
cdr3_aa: CASSPWGQAMDYTF
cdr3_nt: TGTGCCAGCAGTCCCTGGGGACAGGCCATGGACTACACCTTC

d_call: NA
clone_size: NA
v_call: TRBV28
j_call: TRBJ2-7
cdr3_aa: CASSLGNPYEQYF
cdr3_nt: TGTGCCAGCAGTTTAGGGAACCCCTACGAGCAGTACTTC

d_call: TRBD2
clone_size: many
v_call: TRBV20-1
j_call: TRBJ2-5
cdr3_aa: CSTFLAGGHKETQYF
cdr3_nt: TGCAGTACTTTCTTAGCGGGAGGGCATAAGGAGACCCAGTACTTC

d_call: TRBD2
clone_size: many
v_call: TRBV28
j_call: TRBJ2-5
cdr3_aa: CASSSPGLAVETQYF
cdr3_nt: TGTGCCAGCAGTTCCCCCGGACTAGCAGTGGAGACCCAGTACTTC

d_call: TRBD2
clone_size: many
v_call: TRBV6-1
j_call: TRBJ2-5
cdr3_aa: CASSPVAGGGETQYF
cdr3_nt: TGTGCCAGCAGCCCAGTAGCGGGAGGAGGAGAGACCCAGTACTTC

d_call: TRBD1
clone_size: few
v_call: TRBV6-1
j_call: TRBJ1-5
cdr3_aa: CASRAPGQGNQPQHF
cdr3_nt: TGTGCCAGCAGAGCTCCGGGACAGGGCAATCAGCCCCAGCATTTT

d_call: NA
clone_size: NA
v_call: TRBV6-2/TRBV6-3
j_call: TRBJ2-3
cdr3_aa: CASSQPGAGPAVVTQYF
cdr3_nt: TGTGCCAGCTCGCAGCCGGGCGCGGGACCCGCGGTCGTTACGCAGTATTTT

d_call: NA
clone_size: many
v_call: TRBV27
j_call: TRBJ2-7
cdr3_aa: CASSLSRQGPYEQYF
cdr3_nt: TGTGCCAGCAGTTTATCCAGGCAGGGACCCTACGAGCAGTACTTC

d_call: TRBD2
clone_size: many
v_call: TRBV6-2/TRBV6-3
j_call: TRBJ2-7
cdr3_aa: CASSSRLAGATHEQYF
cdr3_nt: TGTGCCAGCAGTTCCAGACTAGCGGGAGCTACCCACGAGCAGTACTTC

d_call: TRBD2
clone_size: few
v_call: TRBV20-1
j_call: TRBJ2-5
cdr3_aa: CSARDFASGSETQYF
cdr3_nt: TGCAGTGCTAGAGATTTCGCTAGCGGAAGTGAGACCCAGTACTTC

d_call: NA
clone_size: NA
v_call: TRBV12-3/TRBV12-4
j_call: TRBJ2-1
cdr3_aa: CASSLPPGASSYNEQFF
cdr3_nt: TGTGCCAGCAGTTTACCACCGGGGGCTAGCTCCTACAATGAGCAGTTCTTC